This TCR beta chain was identified during a study of cytomegalovirus exposure and HLA in healthy donors. Across the study: An early data release held 79 million or so unique TCRs from HLA-typed donors.

Note on this clone: The antigen is undetermined.

The V gene's germline CDR1 is MGHDK and CDR2 SYGVNS. J was trimmed by 3 bases and V by 5 bases; bases with no gene match: 3. The CDR3 runs to 14 residues. Findings and caveats of the study: Among immune exposure information, only CMV serostatus was available. V- and J-gene trimming of TCR beta was linked (in a later analysis) to a missense DCLRE1C variant. Using a false discovery rate of 0.05, a later analysis showed that approximately 17,000 TCR beta sequences were associated with HLA alleles.

Both 60 Vbeta primers and 13 Jbeta primers went into the PCR. The method was immunoSEQ multiplex PCR; TCRdb's version includes in-frame clones alone and lacks a portion of them. Among some 140,000 clones listed, around 83% were seen once. The V call is TRBV25-1, the J call TRBJ1-4; the match to TRBD1 covers 7 bases. This receptor was obtained from a male donor in good health and CMV-seropositive. Sequenced material: PBMCs. The CDR3 reads CASSNTGANEKLFF. CDR3 DNA sequence: TGTGCCAGCAGTAATACAGGGGCTAATGAAAAACTGTTTTTT.